This T cell receptor (beta chain) appears in the sequencing data of a study of PD-1 blockade in classical Hodgkin lymphoma. Every patient relapsed after autologous stem cell transplantation, and brentuximab vedotin exposure varied. The CDR3 is 14 amino acids. The V gene's germline CDR1 is SGHRS and CDR2 YFSETQ. V lost 1 base and J lost 4, with 11 bases in between. Clones were read by immunoSEQ multiplex PCR, and TCRdb kept only the in-frame ones, dropping some. Of almost 85,000 clones in the sample, 89% are singletons; the top ten hold 22%. This clone was seen a handful of times. This clonotype originated in a human donor with classical Hodgkin lymphoma. The gene calls are TRBV5-1 and TRBJ2-5; the D is unclear. Sample: peripheral blood mononuclear cells (PBMCs), taken at baseline. In nucleotides, the CDR3 is TGCGCCAGCAGCTTGATGGATGCTCGAGAGACCCAGTACTTC. Translation: CASSLMDARETQYF.